This passage covers 2 T cell receptor beta chains from one sample sequenced in a study of blood T cell repertoires in COVID-19. Assay used: immunoSEQ multiplex PCR; TCRdb lists only in-frame clones, some missing. The sample includes about 85,000 clones, 90% seen only once; the top ten take around 4%. The sequenced material came from peripheral blood. The receptors shown here come from a woman of 80 years or more with active or convalescent COVID-19.

The chain couples TRBV5-1 to TRBJ2-1; 13 bases align to TRBD2. CDR1 SGHRS and CDR2 YFSETQ come from the germline V gene. CDR3 length: 18 residues. V shed 3 bases and J 6 bases; nucleotides not matched to a gene: 12. CDR3 DNA sequence: TGCGCCAGCAGCTCCCATCGGACTAGCGGGAGAATTGTCAATGAGCAGTTCTTC. Translated, it gives CASSSHRTSGRIVNEQFF. Variable domain in full (rest from reference TRBV5-1 and TRBJ2-1): KAGVTQTPRYLIKTRGQQVTLSCSPISGHRSVSWYQQTPGQGLQFLFEYFSETQRNKGNFPGRFSGRQFSNSRSEMNVSTLELGDSALYLCASSSHRTSGRIVNEQFFGPGTRLTVL.

The V and J genes are TRBV19 and TRBJ2-3; 7 bases are shared with TRBD1. The V gene end was trimmed by 7 bases and the J gene end by 3 bases; junction bases not matched to a gene: 13. Per germline, CDR1 LNHDA and CDR2 SQIVND (reference sequence). The CDR3 has 16 residues. CDR3 loop: CASTPASGGVTDTQYF. The CDR3 bases are TGTGCCAGTACCCCAGCCTCAGGGGGTGTGACAGATACGCAGTATTTT. Filled out from reference TRBV19 and TRBJ2-3, the complete variable domain reads DGGITQSPKYLFRKEGQNVTLSCEQNLNHDAMYWYRQDPGQGLRLIYYSQIVNDFQKGDIAEGYSVSREKKESFPLTVTSAQKNPTAFYLCASTPASGGVTDTQYFGPGTRLTVL.